This T cell receptor beta chain was recovered during a study of blood T cell repertoires in COVID-19. Study context: Both acute and convalescent COVID-19 samples were obtained from the United States, Italy and Spain. T cells, B-cell-depleted T cells, or PBMCs supplied cDNA or gDNA.

Germline values: CDR1 SGHTS, CDR2 YDEGEE. With 5 bases clipped from V and 3 bases from J, the junction kept 8 bases outside the gene matches. The CDR3 is made up of 15 amino acids. Measured with immunoSEQ multiplex PCR; TCRdb has only the in-frame clones, and not every one. The profile shows roughly 30,000 clones, roughly three quarters of them singletons. The sample consisted of peripheral blood. The TCR comes from a man between 65 and 85 years old with acute or convalescent COVID-19. The V and J genes are TRBV5-8 and TRBJ2-5, with 9 bases fitting TRBD1. The CDR3 region is CASRLTGGSEETQYF. CDR3 coding DNA: TGTGCCAGCAGATTGACAGGGGGTTCTGAAGAGACCCAGTACTTC.